The 21 T cell receptor beta chains below were found in one sample sequenced in a study of T cells in Graves' hyperthyroidism and ophthalmopathy. It was RNA transcripts that yielded the amplified TCR beta CDR3 regions. The HTBI set primed first-round TCR CDR3 RT-PCR. From the multiplex PCR reads, TCRdb called clonotypes with MiXCR, one entry per CDR3 protein. The repertoire has approximately 700,000 distinct CDR3 sequences, about a sixth of them found once; the top ten carry over 7.5%. The sample consisted of blood. Source of these receptors: a man between 18 and 29 years old with Graves' hyperthyroidism.

The V and J genes are TRBV29-1 and TRBJ2-1, with D tentatively TRBD1 (5 bases). Trimming pared 7 bases from V and 6 bases from J, leaving 7 bases between. CDR1 is SQVTM, CDR2 ANQGSEA, per germline. CDR3 length: 10 amino acids. CDR3 DNA: TGCAGCGCTGACAGCAATGAGCAGTTCTTC. Translating it yields CSADSNEQFF.

This clonotype was counted a few times. This rearrangement joins TRBV19 to TRBJ2-2; the D is unclear. CDR3 length equals 15 residues. CDR1 LNHDA and CDR2 SQIVND come from the germline V gene (reference sequence). V was trimmed by 5 bases and J by 0 bases, leaving 10 bases between them. The CDR3, as DNA: TGTGCCAGTAGTTCCGACATGGCGAACACCGGGGAGCTGTTTTTT. Its translation is CASSSDMANTGELFF.

Many counts were recorded for this clonotype. The J gene is TRBJ2-7, the V gene TRBV5-1; D is possibly TRBD1 (5 bases). Germline values: CDR1 SGHRS, CDR2 YFSETQ. The germline V and J ends were trimmed by 1 base and 2 bases, with 13 bases remaining between them. The CDR3 spans 15 residues. This CDR3 is CASSLMGPQTYEQYF. The CDR3 bases are TGCGCCAGCAGCTTGATGGGGCCCCAAACCTACGAGCAGTACTTC. Full variable domain (outside the CDR3, taken from reference TRBV5-1 and TRBJ2-7): KAGVTQTPRYLIKTRGQQVTLSCSPISGHRSVSWYQQTPGQGLQFLFEYFSETQRNKGNFPGRFSGRQFSNSRSEMNVSTLELGDSALYLCASSLMGPQTYEQYFGPGTRLTVT.

J is TRBJ1-5 and V is TRBV20-1, with TRBD1 identical over 7 bases. Germline trimming cut 1 base from V and 9 bases from J; bases unmatched to any gene: 6. The CDR3 covers 13 residues. Germline CDR1 and CDR2: DFQATT and SNEGSKA (reference sequence). The CDR3 DNA reads as TGCAGTGCTAGAGGCCCATCAGGGGGGCCCCAGCATTTT. Translation gives CSARGPSGGPQHF.

There are many counts of this clonotype. The chain combines TRBV29-1 with TRBJ1-2, with a possible D match to TRBD1 (6 bases). The CDR3 runs 12 residues. V dropped 7 bases and J dropped 0 bases, with 9 bases sitting between them. The germline CDR1 and CDR2 sequences are SQVTM and ANQGSEA. The CDR3 is CSGTAANYGYTF. In DNA, the CDR3 is TGCAGCGGGACAGCAGCTAACTATGGCTACACCTTC.

As to this clonotype: A read error is possible here, since a much larger clone lies one base away. This chain links TRBV5-1 with TRBJ1-4, with no clear D. CDR3 length: 17 residues. Per germline, CDR1 SGHRS and CDR2 YFSETQ. Trimming removed 4 bases from V and 5 bases from J, with 21 bases in between. CDR3: CASSPDLPAGRNEKLFF. CDR3 in DNA: TGCGCCAGCAGCCCCGACCTTCCCGCGGGCCGAAATGAAAAACTGTTTTTT.

This clonotype showed up many times. The chain combines TRBV28 with TRBJ2-1; 10 positions agree with TRBD2. V was clipped by 5 bases and J by 0 bases; unmatched bases: 4. The CDR3 length is 16 residues. The germline V gene has CDR1 MDHEN and CDR2 SYDVKM. The CDR3 loop reads CASSASGSYSYNEQFF. The DNA of the CDR3 is TGTGCCAGCAGTGCTAGCGGGAGTTACTCCTACAATGAGCAGTTCTTC.

This clonotype was recorded many times. CDR3: CAWNFYGTDTQYF. The CDR3 DNA follows: TGTGCCTGGAATTTCTACGGCACAGATACGCAGTATTTT. The chain links TRBV30 to TRBJ2-3, with unresolved D. The CDR3 is made up of 13 amino acids. Between the trimmed V and J ends, which lost 4 bases and 1 base, there was a span of 9 bases. Germline V gene data show CDR1 as GTSNPN and CDR2 as SVGIG (reference sequence).

The chain has TRBV5-6 and TRBJ2-1; 9 bases match TRBD2. Germline loops: CDR1 SGHDT, CDR2 YYEEEE. The CDR3 has 15 amino acids. With 4 bases clipped from V and 4 bases from J, the junction kept 6 bases outside the gene matches. CDR3 residues: CASSQPGLAYNEQFF. DNA of the CDR3: TGTGCCAGCAGCCAGCCGGGACTAGCTTACAATGAGCAGTTCTTC.

The chain is built from TRBV2 and TRBJ2-4; 8 nucleotides match TRBD2. Trimming at V came to 10 bases and at J to 6 bases, leaving 11 bases not matched to a gene. Germline V gives CDR1 SNHLY, CDR2 FYNNEI. The CDR3 totals 14 residues. The CDR3 DNA reads as TGTGCCACCGGGGGGGGCGGGGGAGTAAACATTCAGTACTTC. This codes for CATGGGGGVNIQYF.

The sample holds many counts of this clonotype. This chain uses TRBV28 with TRBJ2-2; weak D call: TRBD2 (7 bases). V dropped 6 bases and J dropped 5 bases, with 16 bases sitting between them. The CDR3 is 15 residues long. CDR1 MDHEN and CDR2 SYDVKM come from the germline V gene. CDR3 sequence: CASSYAGASTGELFF. The CDR3 DNA sequence: TGTGCCAGCAGCTACGCGGGGGCTTCGACCGGGGAGCTGTTTTTT.

This clonotype was recorded at least ten times. The chain has TRBV12-3 or TRBV12-4 and TRBJ1-3, with no clear D. The V end was cut by 7 bases, the J end by 4 bases, with 11 bases between. This CDR3 has 13 amino acids. CDR3 region: CASKELSGNTIYF. The CDR3 bases are TGTGCCAGCAAGGAACTATCGGGAAACACCATATATTTT.

The rearrangement links TRBV24-1 to TRBJ2-1, with 9 bases matching TRBD1. This CDR3 spans 16 amino acids. Per the germline V gene, CDR1 is KGHDR and CDR2 is SFDVKD. V lost 0 bases, J lost 5 bases, and 4 bases stayed unmatched. CDR3 bases: TGTGCCACCAGTGATTTGAGGACAGGGGCGAACAATGAGCAGTTCTTC. This sequence encodes CATSDLRTGANNEQFF.

In this sample, this clonotype turned up many times. The chain uses TRBV18 and TRBJ1-3, with D possibly TRBD1 on 6 matching bases. This CDR3 comprises 15 residues. V was trimmed by 3 bases and J by 2 bases, leaving 11 bases between them. CDR1 KGHSH and CDR2 LQKENI come from the germline V gene. The CDR3 DNA sequence: TGTGCCAGCTCACCTGTCAGGGGTACTGGAAACACCATATATTTT. Its translation: CASSPVRGTGNTIYF. The full variable domain, completed using reference TRBV18 and TRBJ1-3, is NAGVMQNPRHLVRRRGQEARLRCSPMKGHSHVYWYRQLPEEGLKFMVYLQKENIIDESGMPKERFSAEFPKEGPSILRIQQVVRGDSAAYFCASSPVRGTGNTIYFGEGSWLTVV.

This clonotype was counted a few times. The gene calls are TRBV20-1 and TRBJ2-1; 12 bases agree with TRBD2. The ends lost 5 bases at V and 6 bases at J; junction bases unmatched: 8. The CDR3 extends over 15 amino acids. Germline V gives CDR1 DFQATT, CDR2 SNEGSKA (reference sequence). The CDR3 DNA reads TGCAGTGCTCACTCGCCGGGACTAGCGGGCAATGAGCAGTTCTTC. As protein: CSAHSPGLAGNEQFF.

This clonotype came up many times. The chain joins TRBV7-8 to TRBJ1-5, with TRBD1 identical over 7 bases. The CDR3 covers 14 residues. V was pared by 6 bases and J by 6 bases, with 8 bases of the junction left unmatched. Per the germline V gene, CDR1 is SGHVS and CDR2 is FQNEAQ. The CDR3 DNA sequence: TGTGCCAGCAGTAAACAGGGGAGGGGTCAGCCCCAGCATTTT. This encodes CASSKQGRGQPQHF.

V is TRBV11-2 and J is TRBJ2-3; D might be TRBD2 (6 bases). Germline V gene lookup returns CDR1 SGHAT and CDR2 FQNNGV. The CDR3 sequence is 17 residues long. The V and J ends lost 5 bases and 3 bases respectively, with 21 bases between them. This CDR3 reads CASSRRAGTLQTDTQYF. CDR3 DNA: TGTGCCAGCAGCCGGCGGGCCGGGACTCTTCAGACAGATACGCAGTATTTT.

This clonotype was recorded a few times. V is TRBV5-1 and J is TRBJ2-3, with 10 bases lining up with TRBD2. This CDR3 region has 16 residues. The germline V gene encodes CDR1 SGHRS and CDR2 YFSETQ. V trimming: 3 bases; J trimming: 0 bases; junction bases outside the gene matches: 4. The CDR3 nucleotides read TGCGCCAGCAGCTCCGGGACTAGCGTTAGCACAGATACGCAGTATTTT. Amino acid sequence: CASSSGTSVSTDTQYF.

This clonotype was detected only a few times. The gene calls are TRBV12-3 or TRBV12-4 and TRBJ2-1; 12 positions agree with TRBD2. The CDR3 length is 17 residues. Trimming cost V 1 base and J 9 bases; bases outside gene matches: 10. CDR3 sequence reads: CASSLDRLAGETSEQFF. CDR3 nucleotide sequence: TGTGCCAGCAGTTTAGATAGACTAGCGGGAGAGACAAGTGAGCAGTTCTTC.

This clonotype was seen ten or more times. This chain joins TRBV2 and TRBJ1-3, with 7 bases fitting TRBD1. J gave up 0 bases and V 7 bases, and 9 bases lay outside the gene matches. The CDR3 consists of 16 residues. Germline CDR1 is SNHLY and CDR2 is FYNNEI. CDR3 sequence reads: CASNTGDGLSGNTIYF. For the CDR3, the DNA is TGTGCCAGCAATACAGGGGACGGCCTCTCTGGAAACACCATATATTTT.

This rearrangement joins TRBV10-3 to TRBJ1-5; D gene unclear. V lost 7 bases, J lost 3 bases, and 10 bases lay in between. CDR3 size: 13 residues. Germline V gene data show CDR1 as ENHRY and CDR2 as SYGVKD. The chain's CDR3 is CAINEGPNQPQHF. The CDR3 nucleotides are TGTGCCATCAACGAAGGGCCCAATCAGCCCCAGCATTTT.